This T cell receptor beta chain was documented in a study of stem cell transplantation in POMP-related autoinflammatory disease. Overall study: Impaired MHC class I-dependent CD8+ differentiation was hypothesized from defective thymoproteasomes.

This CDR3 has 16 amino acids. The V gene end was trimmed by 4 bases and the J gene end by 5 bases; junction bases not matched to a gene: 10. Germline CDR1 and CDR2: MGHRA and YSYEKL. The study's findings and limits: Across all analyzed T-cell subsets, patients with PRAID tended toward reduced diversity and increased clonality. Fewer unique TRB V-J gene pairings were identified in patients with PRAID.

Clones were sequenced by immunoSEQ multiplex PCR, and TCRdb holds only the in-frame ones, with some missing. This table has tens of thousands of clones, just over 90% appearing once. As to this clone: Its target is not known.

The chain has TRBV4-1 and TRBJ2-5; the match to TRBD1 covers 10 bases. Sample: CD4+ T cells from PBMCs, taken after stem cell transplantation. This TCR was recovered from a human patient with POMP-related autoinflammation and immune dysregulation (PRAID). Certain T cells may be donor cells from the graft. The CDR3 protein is CASSRIGTGVVETQYF. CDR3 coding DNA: TGCGCCAGCAGCCGGATCGGGACAGGGGTGGTCGAGACCCAGTACTTC.